This TCR beta chain comes out of a study of T cells in Graves' hyperthyroidism and ophthalmopathy. Orbital computed tomography, thyroid ultrasound, serum thyroxine and TRAb, and clinical symptoms together informed the diagnoses. What was amplified from RNA transcripts were TCR beta CDR3 regions. HTBI primers were employed in a first-round RT-PCR of the TCR CDR3. A single record per CDR3 protein comes from TCRdb applying MiXCR to the multiplex PCR reads. The top ten clones hold around an eighth of a sample with approximately 400,000 distinct CDR3 sequences, 15% to 19% of them seen once. Germline-derived CDR1 and CDR2 are LGHDT and YNNKEL (reference sequence). The CDR3 is made up of 14 amino acids. J was trimmed by 5 bases and V by 3 bases; bases with no gene match: 3. This clonotype was counted many times. Its antigen is still unknown. Study-wide results and caveats: Among clonotypes expanded in thyroid above 0.001, most were also found in blood.

This clonotype was obtained from a woman aged 18-30 years with Graves' hyperthyroidism. The chain is built from TRBV3-1 and TRBJ1-1, with TRBD1 identical over 10 bases. The sample taken for sequencing was blood. CDR3 coding DNA: TGTGCCAGCAGCCAGGGACAGGGGTCGACTGAAGCTTTCTTT. This sequence encodes CASSQGQGSTEAFF. The whole variable domain, remainder taken from reference TRBV3-1 and TRBJ1-1, is DTAVSQTPKYLVTQMGNDKSIKCEQNLGHDTMYWYKQDSKKFLKIMFSYNNKELIINETVPNRFSPKSPDKAHLNLHINSLELGDSAVYFCASSQGQGSTEAFFGQGTRLTVV.